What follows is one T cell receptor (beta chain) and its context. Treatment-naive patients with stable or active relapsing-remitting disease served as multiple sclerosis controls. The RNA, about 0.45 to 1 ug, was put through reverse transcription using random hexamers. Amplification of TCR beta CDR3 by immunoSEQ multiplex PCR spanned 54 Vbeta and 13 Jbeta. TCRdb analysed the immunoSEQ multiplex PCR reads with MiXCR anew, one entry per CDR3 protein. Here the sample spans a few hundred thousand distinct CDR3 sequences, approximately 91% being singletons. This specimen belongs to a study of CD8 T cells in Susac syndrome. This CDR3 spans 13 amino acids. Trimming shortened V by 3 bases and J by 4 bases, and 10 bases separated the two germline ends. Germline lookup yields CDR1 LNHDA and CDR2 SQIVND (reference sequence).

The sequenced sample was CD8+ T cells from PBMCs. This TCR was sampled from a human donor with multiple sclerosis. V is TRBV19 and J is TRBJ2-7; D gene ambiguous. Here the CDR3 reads CASSIDVKYEQYF. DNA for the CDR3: TGTGCCAGTAGTATTGACGTAAAGTACGAGCAGTACTTC.